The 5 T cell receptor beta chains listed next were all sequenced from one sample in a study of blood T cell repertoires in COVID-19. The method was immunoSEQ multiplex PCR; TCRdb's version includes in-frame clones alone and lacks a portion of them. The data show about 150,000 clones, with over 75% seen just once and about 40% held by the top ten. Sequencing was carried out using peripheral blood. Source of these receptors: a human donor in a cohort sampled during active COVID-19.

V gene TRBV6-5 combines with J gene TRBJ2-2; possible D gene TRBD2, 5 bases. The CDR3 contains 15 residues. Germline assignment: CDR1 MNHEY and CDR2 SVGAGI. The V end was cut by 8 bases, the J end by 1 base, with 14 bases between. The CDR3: CASHVERLNTGELFF. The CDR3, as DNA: TGTGCCAGCCACGTTGAGCGGTTGAACACCGGGGAGCTGTTTTTT.

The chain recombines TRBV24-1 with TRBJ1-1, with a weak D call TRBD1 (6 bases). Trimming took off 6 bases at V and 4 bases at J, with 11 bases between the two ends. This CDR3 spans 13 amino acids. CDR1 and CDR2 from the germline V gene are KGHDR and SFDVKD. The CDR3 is CATSSGVPTEAFF. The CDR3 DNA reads TGTGCCACCAGTTCAGGGGTACCCACTGAAGCTTTCTTT.

CDR3 sequence reads: CASSHSTSGGLRDTQYF. The CDR3 DNA sequence: TGCGCCAGCAGCCACTCCACTAGCGGGGGGCTGAGAGATACGCAGTATTTT. The chain combines TRBV4-3 with TRBJ2-3; 12 bases are shared with TRBD2. The trim removed 3 bases at V and 5 bases at J, leaving 9 bases unmatched. The CDR3 loop spans 17 amino acids. Germline CDR1 reads LGHNA; CDR2 reads YSLEER.

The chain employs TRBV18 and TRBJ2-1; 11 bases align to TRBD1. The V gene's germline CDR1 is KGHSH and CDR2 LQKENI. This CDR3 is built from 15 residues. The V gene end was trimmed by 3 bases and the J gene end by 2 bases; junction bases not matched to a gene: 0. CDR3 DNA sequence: TGTGCCAGCTCACCGGGACAGGGGGCCTACAATGAGCAGTTCTTC. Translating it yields CASSPGQGAYNEQFF.

CDR3 nucleotide sequence: TGTGCCAGCAGCGTAGAAGTTACAGGGTTGTTTGGCTACACCTTC. As protein: CASSVEVTGLFGYTF. The chain combines TRBV9 with TRBJ1-2; possible D gene TRBD1, 6 bases. The V gene's germline CDR1 is SGDLS and CDR2 YYNGEE. The CDR3 has 15 amino acids. V lost 0 bases and J lost 7, with 16 bases in between.